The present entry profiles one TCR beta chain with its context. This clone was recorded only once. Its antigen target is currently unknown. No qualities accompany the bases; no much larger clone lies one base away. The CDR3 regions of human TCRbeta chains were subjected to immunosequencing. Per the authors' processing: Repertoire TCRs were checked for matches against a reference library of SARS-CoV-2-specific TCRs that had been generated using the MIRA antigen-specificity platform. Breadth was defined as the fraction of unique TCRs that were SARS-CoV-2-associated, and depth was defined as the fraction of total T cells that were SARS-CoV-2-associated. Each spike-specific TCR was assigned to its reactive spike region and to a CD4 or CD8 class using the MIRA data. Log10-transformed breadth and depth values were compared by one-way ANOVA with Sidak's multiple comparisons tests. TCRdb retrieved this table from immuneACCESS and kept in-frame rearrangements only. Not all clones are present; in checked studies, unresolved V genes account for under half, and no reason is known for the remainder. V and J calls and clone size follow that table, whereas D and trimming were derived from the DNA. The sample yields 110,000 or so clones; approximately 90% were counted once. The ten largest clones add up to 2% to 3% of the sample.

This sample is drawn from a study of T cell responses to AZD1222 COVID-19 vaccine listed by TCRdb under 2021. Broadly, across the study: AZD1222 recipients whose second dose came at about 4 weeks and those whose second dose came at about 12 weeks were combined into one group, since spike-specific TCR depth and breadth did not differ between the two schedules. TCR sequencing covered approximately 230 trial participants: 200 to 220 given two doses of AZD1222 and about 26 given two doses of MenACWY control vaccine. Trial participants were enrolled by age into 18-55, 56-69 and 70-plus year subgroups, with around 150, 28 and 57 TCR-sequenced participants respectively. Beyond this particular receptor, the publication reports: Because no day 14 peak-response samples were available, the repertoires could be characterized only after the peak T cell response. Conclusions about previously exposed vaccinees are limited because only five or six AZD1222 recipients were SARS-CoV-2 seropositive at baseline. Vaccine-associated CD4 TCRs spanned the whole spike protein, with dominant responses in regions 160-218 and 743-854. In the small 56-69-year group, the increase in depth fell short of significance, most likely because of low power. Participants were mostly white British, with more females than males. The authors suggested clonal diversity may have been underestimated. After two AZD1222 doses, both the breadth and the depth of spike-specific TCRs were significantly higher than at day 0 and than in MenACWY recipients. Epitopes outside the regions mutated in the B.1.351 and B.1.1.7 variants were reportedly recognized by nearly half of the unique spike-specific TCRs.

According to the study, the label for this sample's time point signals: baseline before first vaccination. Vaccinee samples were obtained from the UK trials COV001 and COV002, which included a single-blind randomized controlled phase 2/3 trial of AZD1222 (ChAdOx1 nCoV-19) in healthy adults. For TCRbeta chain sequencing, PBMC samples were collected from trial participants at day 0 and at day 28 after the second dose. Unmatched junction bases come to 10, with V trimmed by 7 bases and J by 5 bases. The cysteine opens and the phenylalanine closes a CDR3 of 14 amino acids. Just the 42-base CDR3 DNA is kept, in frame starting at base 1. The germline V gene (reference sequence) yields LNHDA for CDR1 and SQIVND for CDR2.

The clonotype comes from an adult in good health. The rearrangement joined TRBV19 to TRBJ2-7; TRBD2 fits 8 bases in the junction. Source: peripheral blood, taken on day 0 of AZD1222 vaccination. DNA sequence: TGTGCCAGTACCCCGGGGACTAGTGCTCACGAGCAGTACTTC. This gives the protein CASTPGTSAHEQYF.